The entry that follows covers one T cell receptor (beta chain) sequence. Its antigen remains unknown. Amplification targeted TCR beta CDR3 regions from RNA transcripts. The TCR CDR3 was amplified in a first-round RT-PCR using the HTBI primer set. TCRdb recomputed calls from the multiplex PCR reads with MiXCR, one row per CDR3 protein. The sample records 300,000 to 350,000 distinct CDR3 sequences, roughly 20% being singletons. Trimming at V came to 7 bases and at J to 8 bases, leaving 8 bases not matched to a gene. This CDR3 spans 13 amino acids. Each patient was aged 18 to 65 and had newly diagnosed hyperthyroidism of under 2 months' duration. Diagnosing involved the use of clinical symptoms, serum thyroxine and TRAb, thyroid ultrasound and orbital computed tomography. The sample comes from a study of T cells in Graves' hyperthyroidism and ophthalmopathy. On the study more broadly: Peripheral blood was collected at initial diagnosis, before any treatment.

Findings and caveats of the study: Most thyroid-expanded clonotypes above 0.001 were also found in blood.

The origin of this receptor is a woman between 45 and 60 years old with Graves' hyperthyroidism. The chain links TRBV12-3 or TRBV12-4 to TRBJ2-1, with 7 bases matching TRBD2. The sample taken for sequencing was blood. The CDR3 protein is CASTMTSLDEQFF. The CDR3 nucleotides are TGTGCCAGCACCATGACTAGCCTCGATGAGCAGTTCTTC.